This T cell receptor beta chain was profiled in a study of blood T cell repertoires in COVID-19. TCRdb's copy holds only in-frame clones and misses some; the assay was immunoSEQ multiplex PCR. The sample includes about 300,000 clones, 70% to 85% of them seen just once. V trimming: 4 bases; J trimming: 7 bases; junction bases outside the gene matches: 16. CDR1 is LGHDT, CDR2 YNNKEL, per germline (reference sequence). CDR3 length equals 17 residues. The origin of this receptor is a human donor with COVID-19, enrolled during active disease. The donor label of this sample is uncertain. The specimen was peripheral blood. The chain combines TRBV3-1 (or the pseudogene TRBV3-2) with TRBJ2-7; 10 positions agree with TRBD2. CDR3 amino acids: CASSPYPASGSRGEQYF. The DNA of the CDR3 is TGTGCCAGCAGCCCCTACCCGGCTAGCGGGAGTCGAGGTGAGCAGTACTTC.